This T cell receptor beta chain was obtained from a study of neurological immune-mediated disorders. cDNA synthesis was performed by 5'RACE with 10-nucleotide random UMIs. TCRdb independently ran MiXCR on the 5' RACE reads; one entry per CDR3 protein. This sample has tens of thousands of distinct CDR3 sequences, with 2.5% to 3% found just once. This clonotype showed up many times. Its antigen is undetermined. Study results and caveats: Patients with HTLV-1-associated myelopathy had the highest level of TCR clonal expansion, whereas patients with multiple sclerosis had the lowest level, falling beneath the level found in healthy controls. No link was found between any clinical or MRI feature and the multiple sclerosis repertoire cluster.

A total of 2 million PBMCs stored at -80 degrees C provided the unsorted libraries. This CDR3 contains 12 residues. The germline V gene encodes CDR1 ENHRY and CDR2 SYGVKD. Trimming removed 4 bases at V and 3 bases at J, with 7 bases between. This chain connects TRBV10-3 to TRBJ2-7, with unresolved D. The clonotype was recovered from a young woman with multiple sclerosis. Sample: PBMCs. CDR3 nucleotides: TGTGCCATCAGTGCCTTGAGCTACGAGCAGTACTTC. It encodes CAISALSYEQYF.